Sequencing of this T cell receptor (beta chain) was carried out in a study of Tregs in tolerant kidney transplant recipients. General study results and limits: Validation in larger populations is needed because few patients were studied.

CD4+CD25+CD127- Tregs, CD4+CD25- non-Tregs, CD4 and CD8 cells were sorted. Repertoires were generated with immunoSEQ multiplex PCR, while TCRdb's copy carries only in-frame clones and drops some. The repertoire holds thousands of clones, roughly 88% seen once, with roughly 1.7% in the top ten. Germline CDR1 reads LNHNV; CDR2 reads YYDKDF (reference sequence). The V end was cut by 0 bases, the J end by 0 bases, with 19 bases between. The CDR3 extends over 19 amino acids. About this clone: The antigen is unknown.

The input for sequencing was Tregs from blood, taken before the transplant. The V call is TRBV15, the J call TRBJ2-3; possible D gene TRBD1, 5 bases. This TCR came from a human donor who received a combined kidney and bone marrow transplant. The CDR3 coding sequence is TGTGCCACCAGCAGAGAACCAGGGCGACGTCCCCCTAGCACAGATACGCAGTATTTT. As protein: CATSREPGRRPPSTDTQYF.